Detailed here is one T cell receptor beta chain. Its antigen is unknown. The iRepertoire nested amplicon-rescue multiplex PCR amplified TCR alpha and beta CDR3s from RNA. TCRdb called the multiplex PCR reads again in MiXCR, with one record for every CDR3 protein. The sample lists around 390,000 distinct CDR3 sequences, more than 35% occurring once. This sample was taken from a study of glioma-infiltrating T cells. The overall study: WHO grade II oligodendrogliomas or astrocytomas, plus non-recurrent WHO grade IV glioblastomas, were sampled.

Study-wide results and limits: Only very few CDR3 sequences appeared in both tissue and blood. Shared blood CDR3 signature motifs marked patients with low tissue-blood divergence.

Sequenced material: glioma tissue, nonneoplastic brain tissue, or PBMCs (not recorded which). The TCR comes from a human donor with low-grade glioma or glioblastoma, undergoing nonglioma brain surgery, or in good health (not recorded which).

CDR3 sequence (DNA): TGTGCCAGCAGGACGCCCGGACAGGGGGCCGCCTACGAGCAGTACTTC. As protein: CASRTPGQGAAYEQYF. This rearrangement joins TRBV28 to TRBJ2-7; TRBD1 matches at 11 bases. Losses at the gene ends were 6 bases for V and 2 bases for J; bases not matched to a gene: 9. This CDR3 comprises 16 residues. In germline, CDR1 is MDHEN, CDR2 SYDVKM.